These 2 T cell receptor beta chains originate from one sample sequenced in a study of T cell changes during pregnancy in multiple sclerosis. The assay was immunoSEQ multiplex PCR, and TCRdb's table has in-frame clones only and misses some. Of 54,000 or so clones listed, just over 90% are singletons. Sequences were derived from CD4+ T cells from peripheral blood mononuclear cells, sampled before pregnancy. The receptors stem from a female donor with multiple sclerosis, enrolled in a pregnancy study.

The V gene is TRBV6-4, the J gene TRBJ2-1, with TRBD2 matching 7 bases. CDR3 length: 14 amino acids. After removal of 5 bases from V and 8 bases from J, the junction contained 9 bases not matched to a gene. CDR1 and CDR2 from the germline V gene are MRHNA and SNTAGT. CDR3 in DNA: TGTGCCAGCAGTCCGGGAGCGGGACGGGATGAGCAGTTCTTC. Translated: CASSPGAGRDEQFF.

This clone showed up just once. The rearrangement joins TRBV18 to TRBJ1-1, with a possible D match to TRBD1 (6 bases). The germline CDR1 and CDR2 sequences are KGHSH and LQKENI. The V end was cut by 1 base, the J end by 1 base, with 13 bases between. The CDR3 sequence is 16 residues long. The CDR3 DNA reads TGTGCCAGCTCACCACAGCCGGGACAAACGAACACTGAAGCTTTCTTT. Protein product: CASSPQPGQTNTEAFF.